The rows below give T cell receptor beta chains drawn from one sample of a study of CD8+ T cells in alopecia areata. TCRdb's table, derived via immunoSEQ multiplex PCR, lists solely in-frame clones and lacks some. The table lists roughly 250,000 clones, 65% to 70% of them singletons. Sequenced material: CD4+ T cells sorted from blood, taken at week 0. The receptor set was obtained from a human donor with alopecia areata. CDR3s include the opening cysteine and the closing phenylalanine or tryptophan. D genes are given only for firm matches. A row's size may be missing; if present it is once, few, many or a size class.

d_call: NA
v_call: TRBV4-3
j_call: TRBJ1-2
clone_size: NA
cdr3_nt: TGCGCCAGCAGCCAAGCCGGACACTATGGCTACACCTTC
cdr3_aa: CASSQAGHYGYTF

d_call: NA
v_call: TRBV29-1
j_call: TRBJ2-3
clone_size: NA
cdr3_nt: TGCAGCGCTAAGGGGCAGGGAGGTCAAGATACGCAGTATTTT
cdr3_aa: CSAKGQGGQDTQYF

d_call: NA
v_call: TRBV30
j_call: TRBJ1-1
clone_size: once
cdr3_nt: TGTGCCTGGAGGGGCGACAGAGACACTGAAGCTTTCTTT
cdr3_aa: CAWRGDRDTEAFF

d_call: NA
v_call: TRBV19
j_call: TRBJ2-5
clone_size: NA
cdr3_nt: TGTGCCAGTAGTATCGGACAGGGAGGGGAGACCCAGTACTTC
cdr3_aa: CASSIGQGGETQYF

d_call: NA
v_call: TRBV6-5
j_call: TRBJ2-5
clone_size: NA
cdr3_nt: TGTGCCAGCAGTTACCCACCGGAGACCCAGTACTTC
cdr3_aa: CASSYPPETQYF

d_call: NA
v_call: TRBV29-1
j_call: TRBJ1-2
clone_size: few
cdr3_nt: TGCAGCGTGAAACAGGAATATGGCTACACCTTC
cdr3_aa: CSVKQEYGYTF

d_call: NA
v_call: TRBV7-2
j_call: TRBJ1-5
clone_size: NA
cdr3_nt: TGTGCCAGCAGCTTAGAGGCGACGAACAATCAGCCCCAGCATTTT
cdr3_aa: CASSLEATNNQPQHF

d_call: NA
v_call: TRBV4-2
j_call: TRBJ2-1
clone_size: NA
cdr3_nt: TGTGCCAGCAGCCCATCTAACGGGGAACCGCAGTTCTTC
cdr3_aa: CASSPSNGEPQFF

d_call: NA
v_call: TRBV29-1
j_call: TRBJ1-6
clone_size: NA
cdr3_nt: TGCAGCGTTGGCCAGCCTAATTCACCCCTCCACTTT
cdr3_aa: CSVGQPNSPLHF

d_call: NA
v_call: TRBV30
j_call: TRBJ2-4
clone_size: NA
cdr3_nt: TGTGCCGGGAGGGGGGCGAGAGACATTCAGTACTTC
cdr3_aa: CAGRGARDIQYF

d_call: NA
v_call: TRBV4-2
j_call: TRBJ2-3
clone_size: NA
cdr3_nt: TGTGCCAGCAGCCAATTAGCGGTTAGCACAGATACGCAGTATTTT
cdr3_aa: CASSQLAVSTDTQYF

d_call: NA
v_call: TRBV2
j_call: TRBJ1-2
clone_size: NA
cdr3_nt: TGTGCCACCCGGACAGTGGGAGCTAACTATGGCTACACCTTC
cdr3_aa: CATRTVGANYGYTF

d_call: NA
v_call: TRBV9
j_call: TRBJ2-3
clone_size: few
cdr3_nt: TGTGCCAGCAGCGTAGAGCTAGCGCCCACAGATACGCAGTATTTT
cdr3_aa: CASSVELAPTDTQYF

d_call: NA
v_call: TRBV30
j_call: TRBJ2-1
clone_size: NA
cdr3_nt: TGTGCCTGGAGTGTAGGTCGCTCGAGCTCCTACAATGAGCAGTTCTTC
cdr3_aa: CAWSVGRSSSYNEQFF

d_call: TRBD1
v_call: TRBV25-1
j_call: TRBJ1-1
clone_size: few
cdr3_nt: TGTGCCTCCGGGACAGGGGGCCGGCGGACTGAAGCTTTCTTT
cdr3_aa: CASGTGGRRTEAFF

d_call: NA
v_call: TRBV2
j_call: TRBJ2-1
clone_size: NA
cdr3_nt: TGTGCCAGCAGTACACAGCGCTACAATGAGCAGTTCTTC
cdr3_aa: CASSTQRYNEQFF

d_call: TRBD1
v_call: TRBV5-1
j_call: TRBJ2-5
clone_size: NA
cdr3_nt: TGCGCCAGCAGCGCGACCGGGACAGGGCCCCAAGAGACCCAGTACTTC
cdr3_aa: CASSATGTGPQETQYF

d_call: NA
v_call: TRBV11-2
j_call: TRBJ2-5
clone_size: few
cdr3_nt: TGTGCCAGCAGCTTAGTAGGGGGCCAAGAGACCCAGTACTTC
cdr3_aa: CASSLVGGQETQYF

d_call: TRBD2
v_call: TRBV5-6
j_call: TRBJ2-5
clone_size: NA
cdr3_nt: TGTGCCAGCAGCCCGGGACTAGCGGGGACAAAGACCCAGTACTTC
cdr3_aa: CASSPGLAGTKTQYF

d_call: NA
v_call: TRBV7-6
j_call: TRBJ2-1
clone_size: NA
cdr3_nt: TGTGCCAGCAGCTTCCGAAGCTCCTACAATGAGCAGTTCTTC
cdr3_aa: CASSFRSSYNEQFF

d_call: TRBD1
v_call: TRBV5-1
j_call: TRBJ2-5
clone_size: few
cdr3_nt: TGCGCCAGCAGCTTAGGACAGGGTGGAGAGACCCAGTACTTC
cdr3_aa: CASSLGQGGETQYF

d_call: NA
v_call: TRBV10-3
j_call: TRBJ1-1
clone_size: NA
cdr3_nt: TGTGCCATCAGTGAGTCGGGGGGCACTGAAGCTTTCTTT
cdr3_aa: CAISESGGTEAFF

d_call: NA
v_call: TRBV12-5
j_call: TRBJ1-5
clone_size: NA
cdr3_nt: TGTGCTAGTGGTACCCCCTCGGGGGGTAGCAATCAGCCCCAGCATTTT
cdr3_aa: CASGTPSGGSNQPQHF

d_call: NA
v_call: TRBV7-8
j_call: TRBJ2-2
clone_size: NA
cdr3_nt: TGTGCCAGCAGCTTAGCAAGGCGAAAGCCGAACACCGGGGAGCTGTTTTTT
cdr3_aa: CASSLARRKPNTGELFF

d_call: NA
v_call: TRBV29-1
j_call: TRBJ1-1
clone_size: NA
cdr3_nt: TGCAGCGTCTCCAGGGGGAACACTGAAGCTTTCTTT
cdr3_aa: CSVSRGNTEAFF

d_call: NA
v_call: TRBV5-1
j_call: TRBJ2-1
clone_size: NA
cdr3_nt: TGCGCCAGCAGCTTCGGGCTGAATGAGCAGTTCTTC
cdr3_aa: CASSFGLNEQFF

d_call: NA
v_call: TRBV30
j_call: TRBJ1-1
clone_size: NA
cdr3_nt: TGTGCCTGGAGTAGAGGGAGGAACACTGAAGCTTTCTTT
cdr3_aa: CAWSRGRNTEAFF

d_call: NA
v_call: TRBV9
j_call: TRBJ1-2
clone_size: NA
cdr3_nt: TGTGCCAGCAGCGTAATGGGTTCTTCAGCCTATGGCTACACCTTC
cdr3_aa: CASSVMGSSAYGYTF

d_call: NA
v_call: TRBV29-1
j_call: TRBJ1-1
clone_size: few
cdr3_nt: TGCAGCTCAAGATCGGACACTGAAGCTTTCTTT
cdr3_aa: CSSRSDTEAFF

d_call: NA
v_call: TRBV2
j_call: TRBJ2-2
clone_size: NA
cdr3_nt: TGTGCCAGCAGTAAGGACAGTTTGAACACCGGGGAGCTGTTTTTT
cdr3_aa: CASSKDSLNTGELFF

d_call: NA
v_call: TRBV30
j_call: TRBJ1-2
clone_size: NA
cdr3_nt: TGTGCCTGGAGTGTACGGACCCCCTATGGCTACACCTTC
cdr3_aa: CAWSVRTPYGYTF

d_call: NA
v_call: TRBV5-1
j_call: TRBJ1-1
clone_size: NA
cdr3_nt: TGCGCCAGCAGCATTACCTCGCAGAACACTGAAGCTTTCTTT
cdr3_aa: CASSITSQNTEAFF

d_call: TRBD1
v_call: TRBV9
j_call: TRBJ2-1
clone_size: NA
cdr3_nt: TGTGCCAGCAGCACCGAGTCACAGGGGGCAAGGGAGCAGTTCTTC
cdr3_aa: CASSTESQGAREQFF

d_call: NA
v_call: TRBV10-3
j_call: TRBJ2-2
clone_size: NA
cdr3_nt: TGTGCCATCAGTGAGAGAACGGGAGACGGGGAGCTGTTTTTT
cdr3_aa: CAISERTGDGELFF

d_call: NA
v_call: TRBV30
j_call: TRBJ1-5
clone_size: NA
cdr3_nt: TGTGCCTGCCAAGTGGTTGACAATCAGCCCCAGCATTTT
cdr3_aa: CACQVVDNQPQHF

d_call: NA
v_call: TRBV27
j_call: TRBJ2-7
clone_size: NA
cdr3_nt: TGTGCCAGCAGTTCCTTCAGTGAGCAGTACTTC
cdr3_aa: CASSSFSEQYF

d_call: NA
v_call: TRBV4-1
j_call: TRBJ1-6
clone_size: NA
cdr3_nt: TGCGCCAGCAGCCATTTGGGCAGGGAGTTGTCACCCCTCCACTTT
cdr3_aa: CASSHLGRELSPLHF

d_call: NA
v_call: TRBV5-1
j_call: TRBJ2-7
clone_size: NA
cdr3_nt: TGCGCCAGCAGCTTTCGGACAGTCTCCTACGAGCAGTACTTC
cdr3_aa: CASSFRTVSYEQYF

d_call: TRBD1
v_call: TRBV29-1
j_call: TRBJ2-7
clone_size: few
cdr3_nt: TGCAGCGTCGAACAGGGGTACACGGAGCAGTACTTC
cdr3_aa: CSVEQGYTEQYF

d_call: NA
v_call: TRBV29-1
j_call: TRBJ1-1
clone_size: NA
cdr3_nt: TGCAGCGTTGTATCGGCGGAAGCTTTCTTT
cdr3_aa: CSVVSAEAFF

d_call: NA
v_call: TRBV27
j_call: TRBJ2-1
clone_size: few
cdr3_nt: TGTGCCAGCAGTTTACGAGACAGCAATGAGCAGTTCTTC
cdr3_aa: CASSLRDSNEQFF

d_call: NA
v_call: TRBV6-5
j_call: TRBJ2-7
clone_size: NA
cdr3_nt: TGTGCCAGCGGAACGGGACCTTCCTACGAGCAGTACTTC
cdr3_aa: CASGTGPSYEQYF